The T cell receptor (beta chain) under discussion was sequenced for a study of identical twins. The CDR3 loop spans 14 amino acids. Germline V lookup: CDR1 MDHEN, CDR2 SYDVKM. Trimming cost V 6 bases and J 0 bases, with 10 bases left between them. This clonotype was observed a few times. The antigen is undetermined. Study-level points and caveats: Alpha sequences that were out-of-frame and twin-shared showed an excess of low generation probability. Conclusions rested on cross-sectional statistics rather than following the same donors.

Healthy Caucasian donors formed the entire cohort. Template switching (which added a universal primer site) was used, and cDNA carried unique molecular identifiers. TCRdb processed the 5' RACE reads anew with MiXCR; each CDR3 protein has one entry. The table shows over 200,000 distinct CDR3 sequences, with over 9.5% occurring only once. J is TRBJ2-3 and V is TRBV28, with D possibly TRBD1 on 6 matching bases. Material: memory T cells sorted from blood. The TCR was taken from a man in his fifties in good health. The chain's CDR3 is CASRTGGSTDTQYF. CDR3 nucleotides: TGTGCCAGCAGGACAGGCGGAAGCACAGATACGCAGTATTTT.